These 26 T cell receptor beta chains were sequenced from one sample in a study of OX40 agonist ivuxolimab in advanced cancers. Measured with immunoSEQ multiplex PCR; TCRdb has only the in-frame clones, and not every one. The sample consists of about 60,000 clones, approximately 94% of them appearing once. The sample here was CD4+ or CD8+ T cells sorted from blood, taken in a trial of the OX40 agonist ivuxolimab. Receptors originate from an adult with an advanced solid tumor such as melanoma, head and neck, liver or kidney cancer.

In DNA form, the CDR3 reads TGTGCCAGCAGGTCAGACAGGGGGAACACTGAAGCTTTCTTT. Its translation is CASRSDRGNTEAFF. The chain couples TRBV5-6 to TRBJ1-1, with 8 bases identical to TRBD1. J lost 1 base, V lost 5 bases, and 4 bases had no gene match. CDR1 is SGHDT and CDR2 is YYEEEE in the germline V gene. CDR3 size: 14 residues.

The rearrangement links TRBV5-1 to TRBJ2-3, with 12 bases fitting TRBD2. V was clipped by 4 bases and J by 2 bases; unmatched bases: 5. CDR1 and CDR2 from the germline V gene are SGHRS and YFSETQ. The CDR3 runs to 16 residues. The CDR3 region is CASSPRTSGNTDTQYF. CDR3 bases: TGCGCCAGCAGCCCCCGGACTAGCGGGAACACAGATACGCAGTATTTT.

The chain employs TRBV7-2 and TRBJ2-1; 10 bases fit TRBD2. Germline values: CDR1 SGHTA, CDR2 FQGNSA. This CDR3 contains 18 residues. The CDR3 DNA sequence: TGTGCTGCCACCAACTTGATTAGGGCTAGCGGGAGAGTCGATGAGCAGTTCTTC. Translated: CAATNLIRASGRVDEQFF.

J is TRBJ2-5 and V is TRBV15; D is possibly TRBD1 or TRBD2 (7 bases each). This CDR3 comprises 18 residues. V was trimmed by 4 bases and J by 2 bases, leaving 23 bases between them. The germline CDR1 and CDR2 sequences are LNHNV and YYDKDF (reference sequence). As DNA, the CDR3 is TGTGCCACCAGCACAATCCCCTGGGTCAGGGGGGGGCAAGAGACCCAGTACTTC. It specifies CATSTIPWVRGGQETQYF.

V usage is TRBV6-5 and J usage is TRBJ1-4; 10 bases agree with TRBD1. The CDR3 spans 15 residues. The V gene end was trimmed by 2 bases and the J gene end by 5 bases; junction bases not matched to a gene: 2. Germline CDR1 is MNHEY and CDR2 is SVGAGI. The CDR3 region is CASSYQGQGNEKLFF. DNA of the CDR3: TGTGCCAGCAGTTACCAGGGACAGGGGAATGAAAAACTGTTTTTT.

The J gene is TRBJ2-7, the V gene TRBV13; 12 bases are shared with TRBD2. This CDR3 contains 16 residues. Unmatched junction bases numbered 6, after V lost 5 bases and J lost 1 base. Germline assignment: CDR1 PRHDT and CDR2 FYEKMQ (reference sequence). The CDR3 loop is CASSEGGLAGSYEQYF. CDR3 in DNA: TGTGCCAGCAGCGAGGGAGGACTAGCGGGATCCTACGAGCAGTACTTC. Variable domain in full (rest from reference TRBV13 and TRBJ2-7): AAGVIQSPRHLIKEKRETATLKCYPIPRHDTVYWYQQGPGQDPQFLISFYEKMQSDKGSIPDRFSAQQFSDYHSELNMSSLELGDSALYFCASSEGGLAGSYEQYFGPGTRLTVT.

This chain links TRBV5-8 with TRBJ2-7; D is ambiguous. There are 11 residues in the CDR3. Trimming left V 0 bases short and J 7 bases short, with 5 bases between. Germline CDR1 and CDR2: SGHTS and YDEGEE. Here the CDR3 DNA reads TGTGCCAGCAGCTTGGTACGAGAGCAGTACTTC. This gives the protein CASSLVREQYF.

V and J are TRBV27 and TRBJ2-1, with TRBD2 identical over 8 bases. The CDR3 spans 13 residues. CDR1 and CDR2 from the germline V gene are MNHEY and SMNVEV (reference sequence). The trim removed 4 bases at V and 9 bases at J, leaving 5 bases unmatched. The CDR3 nucleotides are TGTGCCAGCAGTTCCTCAGCGGGAGTTGAGCAGTTCTTC. It codes for CASSSSAGVEQFF.

Details on this clone: The junction differs from germline at one of its ends, possibly a read error. This chain uses TRBV11-1 with TRBJ2-1; TRBD1 matches 12 bases. This CDR3 spans 14 amino acids. Germline V gene sequence: CDR1 SGHAT, CDR2 FQDESV (reference sequence). Here the CDR3 DNA reads TGTGCCACCAGCGGGGACAGGGGGCTAAATGAGCAGTTCTTC. Encoded protein: CATSGDRGLNEQFF.

The gene calls are TRBV5-1 and TRBJ2-1; D might be TRBD2 (6 bases). Germline-derived CDR1 and CDR2 are SGHRS and YFSETQ. CDR3 length: 13 amino acids. Deletions cut 2 bases from V and 13 bases from J, with 16 bases between. The CDR3 region has the DNA TGCGCCAGCAGCTTCTCGAGAGGGACTTCTCAGTTCTTC. Protein product: CASSFSRGTSQFF.

The chain links TRBV25-1 to TRBJ1-4; D gene ambiguous. The germline CDR1 and CDR2 sequences are MGHDK and SYGVNS. The CDR3 runs to 16 residues. V lost 2 bases and J 8 bases, leaving 18 bases between the germline ends. The DNA of the CDR3 is TGTGCCAGCAGTGAAAAATTTAAGGTCCTGGCGGAAAAACTGTTTTTT. Its translation is CASSEKFKVLAEKLFF.

The V gene is TRBV19, the J gene TRBJ2-7, with TRBD2 identical over 7 bases. V was pared by 5 bases and J by 7 bases, with 8 bases of the junction left unmatched. CDR1 is LNHDA, CDR2 SQIVND, per germline (reference sequence). This CDR3 contains 13 residues. The CDR3 sequence is CASSRGLGGEQYF. The CDR3 bases are TGTGCCAGTAGTCGAGGACTAGGCGGGGAGCAGTACTTC. Complete variable domain (other parts from reference TRBV19 and TRBJ2-7): DGGITQSPKYLFRKEGQNVTLSCEQNLNHDAMYWYRQDPGQGLRLIYYSQIVNDFQKGDIAEGYSVSREKKESFPLTVTSAQKNPTAFYLCASSRGLGGEQYFGPGTRLTVT.

The chain is built from TRBV5-6 and TRBJ2-3, with unresolved D. This CDR3 has 13 residues. V dropped 0 bases and J dropped 5 bases, with 7 bases sitting between them. The germline CDR1 and CDR2 sequences are SGHDT and YYEEEE. The CDR3 region is CASSLADQDTQYF. Here the CDR3 DNA reads TGTGCCAGCAGCTTGGCGGATCAAGATACGCAGTATTTT.

As concerns this clone: The sample holds other DNA sequences that translate to the same CDR3. V and J are TRBV7-9 and TRBJ2-3; D remains ambiguous. The CDR3 is 12 residues long. V was cut by 1 base and J by 3 bases, with 2 bases left in between. Looked up from germline, CDR1 is SEHNR and CDR2 is FQNEAQ (reference sequence). The CDR3 loop reads CASSLGTDTQYF. CDR3 bases: TGTGCCAGCAGCTTAGGTACAGATACGCAGTATTTT.

The V call is TRBV5-4, the J call TRBJ2-1; TRBD1 might be the D (7 bases). Trimming removed 3 bases from V and 6 bases from J, with 10 bases in between. The CDR3 spans 13 residues. Germline CDR1 SGHNT, CDR2 YYREEE (reference sequence). The DNA of the CDR3 is TGTGCCAGCAGCTCCCAGGGGGGCAATGAGCAGTTCTTC. It encodes CASSSQGGNEQFF.

This clone was counted a few times. The chain combines TRBV7-9 with TRBJ1-2; D remains ambiguous. CDR3 size: 14 residues. CDR1 SEHNR and CDR2 FQNEAQ come from the germline V gene (reference sequence). V lost 0 bases and J lost 0, with 5 bases in between. The CDR3 region is CASSLAYPNYGYTF. The DNA for the CDR3 is TGTGCCAGCAGCTTAGCATATCCTAACTATGGCTACACCTTC.

V gene TRBV11-2 combines with J gene TRBJ2-3, with D uncertain. Per the germline V gene, CDR1 is SGHAT and CDR2 is FQNNGV. The CDR3 length is 15 residues. The V gene lost 0 bases and the J gene lost 1 base, with 8 bases spanning the gap. The CDR3 loop is CASSLDPAGTDTQYF. For the CDR3, the DNA is TGTGCCAGCAGCTTAGATCCCGCGGGCACAGATACGCAGTATTTT.

The chain carries TRBV5-6 and TRBJ2-1; 11 bases agree with TRBD2. Germline CDR1 reads SGHDT; CDR2 reads YYEEEE. V shed 4 bases, J shed 4 bases, and the junction held 4 bases outside the gene matches. CDR3 size: 15 residues. CDR3: CASSGGTSGYNEQFF. The CDR3 DNA reads as TGTGCCAGCAGCGGCGGGACTAGCGGTTACAATGAGCAGTTCTTC.

A few counts support this clone. The CDR3 reads CAWSPGTVNTEAFF. The CDR3 region has the DNA TGTGCCTGGAGTCCTGGGACAGTTAACACTGAAGCTTTCTTT. The chain combines TRBV30 with TRBJ1-1; 7 positions agree with TRBD1. This CDR3 comprises 14 residues. The V segment lost 2 bases and the J segment 2 bases; nucleotides outside the gene matches: 5. Germline values: CDR1 GTSNPN, CDR2 SVGIG (reference sequence).

The rearrangement uses TRBV7-9 and TRBJ2-5, with 9 bases fitting TRBD1. Germline V CDR1 and CDR2: SEHNR, FQNEAQ (reference sequence). This CDR3 has 18 residues. The V gene end was trimmed by 2 bases and the J gene end by 0 bases; junction bases not matched to a gene: 10. The CDR3 loop reads CASSLTSGGQGYQETQYF. As DNA, the CDR3 is TGTGCCAGCAGCTTAACTTCAGGGGGACAGGGTTACCAAGAGACCCAGTACTTC. The full variable domain, rest sourced from reference TRBV7-9 and TRBJ2-5, is DTGVSQNPRHKITKRGQNVTFRCDPISEHNRLYWYRQTLGQGPEFLTYFQNEAQLEKSRLLSDRFSAERPKGSFSTLEIQRTEQGDSAMYLCASSLTSGGQGYQETQYFGPGTRLLVL.

This chain joins TRBV7-9 and TRBJ1-2; unclear D gene. Germline lookup yields CDR1 SEHNR and CDR2 FQNEAQ (reference sequence). The CDR3 totals 13 residues. Trimming pared 5 bases from V and 4 bases from J, leaving 11 bases between. CDR3 coding DNA: TGTGCCAGCAGCCCCGGGATAACCTATGGCTACACCTTC. Its protein is CASSPGITYGYTF.

This clone has a single count. The genes are TRBV9 and TRBJ1-2; D is unclear. Per the germline V gene, CDR1 is SGDLS and CDR2 is YYNGEE. V lost 0 bases to trimming and J lost 7 bases, with 7 bases between them. The CDR3 extends over 12 amino acids. CDR3 sequence reads: CASSVVGSGYTF. In DNA form, the CDR3 reads TGTGCCAGCAGCGTAGTAGGGAGTGGCTACACCTTC. Full variable domain (rest looked up from reference TRBV9 and TRBJ1-2): DSGVTQTPKHLITATGQRVTLRCSPRSGDLSVYWYQQSLDQGLQFLIQYYNGEERAKGNILERFSAQQFPDLHSELNLSSLELGDSALYFCASSVVGSGYTFGSGTRLTVV.

The rearrangement uses TRBV9 and TRBJ1-1; no clear D. Trimming pared 0 bases from V and 2 bases from J, leaving 11 bases between. The length of the CDR3 is 15 residues. Looked up from germline, CDR1 is SGDLS and CDR2 is YYNGEE. The CDR3 loop reads CASSVAGVGNTEAFF. CDR3 DNA: TGTGCCAGCAGCGTAGCTGGGGTCGGCAACACTGAAGCTTTCTTT. Using reference TRBV9 and TRBJ1-1 for the parts outside the CDR3, the full variable domain is DSGVTQTPKHLITATGQRVTLRCSPRSGDLSVYWYQQSLDQGLQFLIQYYNGEERAKGNILERFSAQQFPDLHSELNLSSLELGDSALYFCASSVAGVGNTEAFFGQGTRLTVV.

This clone was seen a single time. The genes are TRBV9 and TRBJ2-7; D not resolved. The CDR3 runs to 11 residues. Germline V lookup: CDR1 SGDLS, CDR2 YYNGEE. V shed 0 bases and J shed 4 bases, with 2 bases lying between them. The DNA for the CDR3 is TGTGCCAGCAGCGTAGGATACGAGCAGTACTTC. Translated, it gives CASSVGYEQYF.

The J gene is TRBJ2-7, the V gene TRBV7-9; D is ambiguous. Deletions cut 2 bases from V and 6 bases from J, with 11 bases between. This CDR3 region has 13 residues. Germline V lookup: CDR1 SEHNR, CDR2 FQNEAQ (reference sequence). The DNA of the CDR3 is TGTGCCAGCAGCTTATTTCCCAGGTTCGAGCAGTACTTC. The encoded protein is CASSLFPRFEQYF.

This sequence joins TRBV7-9 and TRBJ2-5; the match to TRBD1 covers 7 bases. This CDR3 region has 11 residues. CDR1 is SEHNR, CDR2 FQNEAQ, per germline (reference sequence). Germline trimming cut 5 bases from V and 7 bases from J; bases unmatched to any gene: 1. The CDR3 DNA follows: TGTGCCAGCAGCCCAGGGGGGACCCAGTACTTC. Residues: CASSPGGTQYF.